These T cell receptor beta chains were read from a single sample in a study of T cell responses to AZD1222 COVID-19 vaccine. Sequencing used immunoSEQ multiplex PCR; TCRdb keeps in-frame clones, though not all of them. The data show a few hundred thousand clones, roughly 93% seen once. The specimen comprised peripheral blood, sampled on day 0 of AZD1222 vaccination. These receptors were obtained from an adult in good health. Both conserved end residues are part of each CDR3. D genes are given only for firm matches. Some rows have no size entry. The others give once, few or many, or a class for an expanded clone.

.	TRBV6-5	.	TRBJ1-1	TGTGCCAGCAGTTACTCGAGAGGGCTGAACACTGAAGCTTTCTTT	CASSYSRGLNTEAFF
.	TRBV11-3	.	TRBJ1-1	TGTGCCAGCAGCCACTTCCCGGCAGCCAAGCCTGAAGCTTTCTTT	CASSHFPAAKPEAFF
once	TRBV30	TRBD1	TRBJ1-1	TGTGCCTGGAGGCGTAATACAGGGGGACTAGCTGAAGCTTTCTTT	CAWRRNTGGLAEAFF
.	TRBV7-3	.	TRBJ2-2	TGTGCCTCCAGGTTGTGGAACACCGGGGAGCTGTTTTTT	CASRLWNTGELFF
.	TRBV5-1	TRBD1	TRBJ1-2	TGCGCCAGCAGCTTTACAGGGGTCTCCTCTATTGATGGCTACACCTTC	CASSFTGVSSIDGYTF
.	TRBV3-1/TRBV3-2	.	TRBJ1-5	TGTGCCAGCAGTCTTAGTTACACTGATCAGCCCCAGCATTTT	CASSLSYTDQPQHF
.	TRBV18	.	TRBJ2-3	TGTGCCAGCTCACCAAAACCGGGGAGTACAGATACGCAGTATTTT	CASSPKPGSTDTQYF
.	TRBV10-1	TRBD1	TRBJ2-1	TGCGCCAGCAGTGAGTTTACCGGGACAGGGACCTACAATGAGCAGTTCTTC	CASSEFTGTGTYNEQFF
.	TRBV5-8	TRBD1	TRBJ2-1	TGTGCCAGCAGCCGGGACAGGGGAACAGGGATCTACAATGAGCAGTTCTTC	CASSRDRGTGIYNEQFF
.	TRBV27	.	TRBJ1-1	TGTGCCAGCAGTTTCAGGGGCCCAAACACTGAAGCTTTCTTT	CASSFRGPNTEAFF
once	TRBV9	.	TRBJ2-1	TGTGCCAGCAGCGTAGGTGGGGGCCCACCAAATGAGCAGTTCTTC	CASSVGGGPPNEQFF
.	TRBV7-9	.	TRBJ2-7	TGTGCCAGCAGCCCGAGCGGAGGGCCCTCCGAGCAGTACTTC	CASSPSGGPSEQYF
.	TRBV28	.	TRBJ2-7	TGTGCCAGCACCCTAGGGGCAGGGTACGAGCAGTACTTC	CASTLGAGYEQYF
.	TRBV25-1	.	TRBJ1-6	TGTGCCAGCAGTGACCAACGCAAAGGGAGTAATTCACCCCTCCACTTT	CASSDQRKGSNSPLHF
.	TRBV28	.	TRBJ1-1	TGTGCCTCCGAGGGACAAGGAACTTTCTTT	CASEGQGTFF
few	TRBV7-9	.	TRBJ2-1	TGTGCCAGCAGGGGCGGTAGCGTTCCACCGTACAATGAGCAGTTCTTC	CASRGGSVPPYNEQFF
.	TRBV2	TRBD1	TRBJ1-2	TGTGCCAGCAGAGAAGGGGGCGGCTACACCTTC	CASREGGGYTF
.	TRBV10-2	.	TRBJ2-7	TGCGCCACCGAAAGGGGGTTCGGGGCGGAGCAGTACTTC	CATERGFGAEQYF
.	TRBV3-1/TRBV3-2	.	TRBJ1-6	TGTGCCAGCAGCCAAGGTTTCGGGACCAATTCACCCCTCCACTTT	CASSQGFGTNSPLHF
.	TRBV27	TRBD1	TRBJ1-1	TGTGCCAGCCGCGGACAGGGCTTCACTGAAGCTTTCTTT	CASRGQGFTEAFF
.	TRBV28	TRBD1	TRBJ2-7	TGTGCCAGCAGTTTAGGGGGACAGTCCTACGAGCAGTACTTC	CASSLGGQSYEQYF
once	TRBV5-1	.	TRBJ2-7	TGCGCCAGCAGCCCCATGGGGGGCTACGAGCAGTACTTC	CASSPMGGYEQYF
.	TRBV15	TRBD1	TRBJ1-1	TGTGCCACCAGCAGAGATTGGACAGGGGGCGCAGGAGCTTTCTTT	CATSRDWTGGAGAFF
once	TRBV29-1	.	TRBJ2-5	TGCAGCGTTGACAACGGAGGCGAGACCCAGTACTTC	CSVDNGGETQYF
.	TRBV18	.	TRBJ2-2	TGTGCCAGCTCACCCCCCGTAGGTGCGAACACCGGGGAGCTGTTTTTT	CASSPPVGANTGELFF
.	TRBV29-1	.	TRBJ2-7	TGCAGCGTTGAGGGATTCGGGGACTACGAGCAGTACTTC	CSVEGFGDYEQYF
.	TRBV7-9	.	TRBJ1-2	TGTGCCAGCAGCTTAGCGGGGTCTAACTATGGCTACACCTTC	CASSLAGSNYGYTF
.	TRBV7-9	TRBD2	TRBJ2-2	TGTGCCAGCAGCTTAGGACTAGCGGAGTCCGGGGAGCTGTTTTTT	CASSLGLAESGELFF
.	TRBV2	.	TRBJ2-3	TGTGCCGGTCAGGGCGTCAGTAATACGCAGTATTTT	CAGQGVSNTQYF
few	TRBV13	TRBD2	TRBJ2-1	TGTGCCAGCAGCTTAGTAAGCGGGGGGGGCGAGCAGTTCTTC	CASSLVSGGGEQFF
.	TRBV10-3	TRBD1	TRBJ1-1	TGTGCCATCAGTGAGTCCGGGACAGGGGACACTGAAGCTTTCTTT	CAISESGTGDTEAFF